The T cell receptor (beta chain) described here comes from a study of T-cell reconstitution after alpha-beta-depleted transplantation in children. Unmatched junction bases numbered 3, after V lost 0 bases and J lost 3 bases. CDR3 length: 15 amino acids. Germline loops: CDR1 SGHRS, CDR2 YFSETQ. General study points: Alpha-beta T cells present about two months after transplant were reported to originate from several hundred expanded graft clones. There were some patients whose high TCRbeta diversity at day 60 came from surviving recipient T cells and thymic progenitors. T-cell numbers and diversity, one year after transplant, stemmed largely from T cells that were newly produced.

This clonotype was observed at least ten times. Antigen: not known. The TCRbeta library was prepared with unique molecular identifiers. From the PCR reads, TCRdb called clonotypes with MiXCR, one entry per CDR3 protein. The data hold some 310,000 distinct CDR3 sequences, with 20% to 30% observed a single time. This receptor was identified in a male patient under 18 who had a stem cell transplant for acute lymphoblastic leukemia, so the T cells may come from the graft donor. The gene calls are TRBV5-1 and TRBJ2-3, with 8 bases fitting TRBD2. The sequencing here drew on PBMCs, mostly from graft donor cells, taken 180 days after TCRalphabeta/CD19-depleted stem cell transplant. The CDR3, as DNA: TGCGCCAGCAGCTTGGCCTTAGCGGGAACAGATACGCAGTATTTT. Its translation: CASSLALAGTDTQYF.